One sample yielded the 29 T cell receptor beta chains listed below, sequenced in a study of identical twins. TCRdb re-called the 5' RACE reads with MiXCR, one entry per CDR3 protein. The sample has approximately 220,000 distinct CDR3 sequences; 6% to 8.5% are singletons. The same data also contributed to another study, on yellow fever vaccine responses in identical twins.

Sample: CD8+ T cells sorted from blood. The receptors derive from a woman aged 18-29 years in good health.

This clonotype has at least ten counts. V gene TRBV5-1 combines with J gene TRBJ2-1; 8 bases map to TRBD2. Germline V lookup: CDR1 SGHRS, CDR2 YFSETQ. J lost 0 bases, V lost 1 base, and 6 bases had no gene match. The CDR3 sequence is 17 residues long. The CDR3 nucleotides read TGCGCCAGCAGCTTGCCTTCCGGGGGGGGCTCCTACAATGAGCAGTTCTTC. Its translation: CASSLPSGGGSYNEQFF.

This clonotype was seen at least ten times. V and J are TRBV6-5 and TRBJ1-2, with unresolved D. Germline CDR1 is MNHEY and CDR2 is SVGAGI. The ends were cut back, 8 bases at V and 3 bases at J, with 19 bases in the middle. The CDR3 length is 15 residues. CDR3 residues: CASRFNLEEDYGYTF. The CDR3 DNA sequence: TGTGCCAGCCGTTTTAATCTCGAGGAGGACTATGGCTACACCTTC.

Many counts were recorded for this clonotype. The gene calls are TRBV4-1 and TRBJ2-1, with D hard to call. This CDR3 is 15 amino acids long. V shed 3 bases and J shed 2 bases, with 11 bases lying between them. In germline, CDR1 is MGHRA, CDR2 YSYEKL. As DNA, the CDR3 is TGCGCCAGCAGCCAGGGTAAGGCACCCTACAATGAGCAGTTCTTC. Amino acid sequence: CASSQGKAPYNEQFF.

In this sample, this clonotype turned up many times. This chain connects TRBV7-7 to TRBJ2-5; no firm D call. Trimming took 1 base from V and 3 from J, leaving 12 bases between them. Germline CDR1 SSHAT, CDR2 FNYEAQ (reference sequence). The CDR3 sequence is 15 residues long. The CDR3 protein is CASSLDRQSEETQYF. The CDR3 coding sequence is TGTGCCAGCAGCTTAGATCGGCAGTCAGAAGAGACCCAGTACTTC.

The V call is TRBV9, the J call TRBJ2-1; weak D call: TRBD1 (5 bases). Looked up from germline, CDR1 is SGDLS and CDR2 is YYNGEE. The V and J ends lost 3 bases and 4 bases respectively, with 11 bases between them. The CDR3 is 14 amino acids. The CDR3 spells CASSADSYYNEQFF. The DNA for the CDR3 is TGTGCCAGCAGCGCCGACAGTTATTACAATGAGCAGTTCTTC.

J is TRBJ2-1 and V is TRBV13; 10 bases line up with TRBD1. V lost 5 bases, J lost 4 bases, and 5 bases stayed unmatched. This CDR3 spans 15 amino acids. The V gene's germline CDR1 is PRHDT and CDR2 FYEKMQ (reference sequence). CDR3 sequence: CASSAKGQGYNEQFF. In nucleotides, the CDR3 is TGTGCCAGCAGCGCGAAGGGACAGGGGTACAATGAGCAGTTCTTC.

This clonotype has only a few counts. The genes are TRBV28 and TRBJ2-3, with D perhaps assigned TRBD1 or TRBD2 (5 bases each). CDR1 and CDR2 from the germline V gene are MDHEN and SYDVKM. V lost 5 bases and J lost 1, with 13 bases in between. This CDR3 comprises 15 residues. The CDR3 loop is CASSRGAGRTDTQYF. The DNA of the CDR3 is TGTGCCAGCAGTCGAGGGGCAGGGCGCACAGATACGCAGTATTTT.

The sample holds many counts of this clonotype. The V gene is TRBV12-3 or TRBV12-4, the J gene TRBJ2-1; D not certain. CDR3 size: 16 residues. V lost 3 bases and J lost 3, with 15 bases in between. Here the CDR3 DNA reads TGTGCCAGCAGTTTGCTATTCCCTGATCTCTACAATGAGCAGTTCTTC. This translates into CASSLLFPDLYNEQFF.

This chain uses TRBV11-2 with TRBJ2-5; possibly TRBD1 or TRBD2 for D (6 bases each). CDR1 SGHAT and CDR2 FQNNGV come from the germline V gene. Trimming left V 4 bases short and J 4 bases short, with 19 bases between. CDR3 length: 16 residues. The CDR3 reads CASSWTSGGGGETQYF. CDR3 sequence (DNA): TGTGCCAGCAGCTGGACATCTGGAGGGGGTGGAGAGACCCAGTACTTC.

This clonotype was observed a handful of times. The chain links TRBV14 to TRBJ2-3, with D hard to call. CDR3 length: 15 residues. Germline V gene data show CDR1 as SGHDN and CDR2 as FVKESK. The V end lost 0 bases, the J end lost 2 bases, and 9 bases lay between the germline ends. As DNA, the CDR3 is TGTGCCAGCAGCCAAGAATCACTTGACACAGATACGCAGTATTTT. It codes for CASSQESLDTDTQYF. The full variable domain, completed using reference TRBV14 and TRBJ2-3, is EAGVTQFPSHSVIEKGQTVTLRCDPISGHDNLYWYRRVMGKEIKFLLHFVKESKQDESGMPNNRFLAERTGGTYSTLKVQPAELEDSGVYFCASSQESLDTDTQYFGPGTRLTVL.

This clonotype was counted only a few times. This chain links TRBV5-5 with TRBJ2-7, with 8 bases matching TRBD1. CDR1 SGHKS and CDR2 YYEKEE come from the germline V gene (reference sequence). J lost 0 bases, V lost 2 bases, and 10 bases had no gene match. The CDR3 is made up of 17 amino acids. The chain's CDR3 is CASSFSISTGASYEQYV. The CDR3 DNA reads TGTGCCAGCAGCTTCTCCATTTCGACAGGGGCCTCCTACGAGCAGTACGTC.

This clonotype was found a few times. The CDR3 DNA is TGTGCCAGCAGTTTATCCCCTCCAGCAACTGAAGCTTTCTTT. Residues: CASSLSPPATEAFF. The chain couples TRBV28 to TRBJ1-1; D gene unclear. The V end was cut by 1 base, the J end by 5 bases, with 11 bases between. The CDR3 runs to 14 residues. Germline V gives CDR1 MDHEN, CDR2 SYDVKM.

In this sample, this clonotype turned up a few times. A much larger clone differs from this one at a single base, so this may be a read error. The V gene is TRBV12-3 or TRBV12-4, the J gene TRBJ2-3, with D possibly being TRBD2 (6 bases). V dropped 6 bases and J dropped 8 bases, with 6 bases sitting between them. The CDR3 runs 10 residues. The CDR3 DNA reads as TGTGCCAGCAGGGGGGGTACGCAGTATTTT. Protein: CASRGGTQYF.

The genes are TRBV27 and TRBJ2-1; TRBD2 might be the D (6 bases). Trimming left V 6 bases short and J 1 base short, with 19 bases between. This CDR3 is 17 amino acids long. Germline V gives CDR1 MNHEY, CDR2 SMNVEV (reference sequence). CDR3 nucleotides: TGTGCCAGCAGCCCTGAAAGCGGGTTACGGTCCTACAATGAGCAGTTCTTC. Amino acids: CASSPESGLRSYNEQFF.

This clonotype was seen more than once but under ten times. The V and J genes are TRBV11-2 and TRBJ2-3, with TRBD2 matching 11 bases. CDR3 length equals 16 residues. With 0 bases clipped from V and 5 bases from J, the junction kept 4 bases outside the gene matches. CDR1 SGHAT and CDR2 FQNNGV come from the germline V gene. CDR3 loop: CASSLELAGVEDTQYF. Here the CDR3 DNA reads TGTGCCAGCAGCTTAGAACTAGCGGGAGTCGAAGATACGCAGTATTTT.

The CDR3 region is CASGYRTVRGETQYF. The CDR3 DNA reads as TGTGCCAGCGGATACAGGACCGTTCGAGGGGAGACCCAGTACTTC. The rearrangement joins TRBV7-8 to TRBJ2-5, with D tentatively TRBD1 or TRBD2 (5 bases each). The germline V gene encodes CDR1 SGHVS and CDR2 FQNEAQ. Trimming left V 8 bases short and J 5 bases short, with 21 bases between. This CDR3 region has 15 residues.

This clonotype showed up just a few times. V and J are TRBV3-1 and TRBJ1-1, with a weak D call TRBD1 (6 bases). Trimming cost V 1 base and J 7 bases, with 13 bases left between them. Per the germline V gene, CDR1 is LGHDT and CDR2 is YNNKEL (reference sequence). This CDR3 comprises 14 residues. CDR3 DNA: TGTGCCAGCAGCCAAGGTCAGGGGTATCATGAAGCTTTCTTT. This encodes CASSQGQGYHEAFF.

This chain links TRBV20-1 with TRBJ2-7; D not certain. With 2 bases removed from V and 1 base from J, the gap between germline ends came to 12 bases. Germline V CDR1 and CDR2: DFQATT, SNEGSKA (reference sequence). The CDR3 totals 14 residues. CDR3 in DNA: TGCAGTGCTAGAAATCACGTGAAATCCTACGAGCAGTACTTC. Encoded protein: CSARNHVKSYEQYF.

In regard to this clonotype: Just one base apart from a much larger clone, this may be a read error. The conserved phenylalanine or tryptophan normally closing the CDR3 is absent here, so this likely arose from a read error. This chain connects TRBV15 to TRBJ1-6, with TRBD1 as a possible D gene (6 bases). The germline CDR1 and CDR2 sequences are LNHNV and YYDKDF (reference sequence). V lost 4 bases and J lost 5, with 9 bases in between. This CDR3 has 14 residues. In nucleotides, the CDR3 is TGTGCCACCAGCAAGTACAGGGATAATTCACCCCTCCACTGT. Translating gives CATSKYRDNSPLHC.

This chain links TRBV7-9 with TRBJ1-2; 7 nucleotides agree with TRBD1. Germline CDR1 and CDR2: SEHNR and FQNEAQ (reference sequence). Unmatched junction bases numbered 9, after V lost 5 bases and J lost 3 bases. The CDR3 is 15 amino acids. The CDR3 coding sequence is TGTGCCAGCAGCCTAAGTGACAGGGAAGACTATGGCTACACCTTC. It encodes CASSLSDREDYGYTF. Together with reference TRBV7-9 and TRBJ1-2, the CDR3 gives the full variable domain: DTGVSQNPRHKITKRGQNVTFRCDPISEHNRLYWYRQTLGQGPEFLTYFQNEAQLEKSRLLSDRFSAERPKGSFSTLEIQRTEQGDSAMYLCASSLSDREDYGYTFGSGTRLTVV.

This clonotype was counted between two and nine times. The CDR3 DNA reads as TGTGCCAGCAGCTTTCCAACCGGGACAGGGTACACCGGGGAGCTGTTTTTT. Amino acid sequence: CASSFPTGTGYTGELFF. The chain employs TRBV7-6 and TRBJ2-2, with 9 bases aligning to TRBD1. Losses at the gene ends were 3 bases for V and 3 bases for J; bases not matched to a gene: 8. The CDR3 is 17 amino acids. CDR1 SGHVS and CDR2 FNYEAQ come from the germline V gene.

In this sample, this clonotype turned up many times. This chain connects TRBV12-3 or TRBV12-4 to TRBJ2-1; the match to TRBD1 covers 7 bases. The CDR3 extends over 17 amino acids. V lost 3 bases to trimming and J lost 8 bases; unmatched junction nucleotides: 16. CDR3 sequence reads: CASSLSTGVWLRDEQFF. The CDR3 DNA reads TGTGCCAGCAGTTTGTCAACAGGGGTTTGGCTACGCGATGAGCAGTTCTTC.

The gene calls are TRBV7-9 and TRBJ2-7; perhaps TRBD2 as D (6 bases). This CDR3 spans 15 amino acids. Germline values: CDR1 SEHNR, CDR2 FQNEAQ (reference sequence). Trimming removed 1 base from V and 4 bases from J, with 14 bases in between. CDR3 DNA sequence: TGTGCCAGCAGCTTAGAGGGTCTAGCGAGGTACGAGCAGTACTTC. Its translation: CASSLEGLARYEQYF.

This clonotype was recorded a few times. The CDR3 here is CASRLGDSYGYTF. The DNA of the CDR3 is TGTGCCAGCAGGCTAGGGGACAGCTATGGCTACACCTTC. V usage is TRBV12-3 or TRBV12-4 and J usage is TRBJ1-2, with 7 nucleotides matching TRBD1. Trimming at V came to 6 bases and at J to 4 bases, leaving 5 bases not matched to a gene. The CDR3 has 13 residues.

This clonotype was seen more than once but under ten times. The chain combines TRBV20-1 with TRBJ2-1; the match to TRBD1 covers 8 bases. CDR1 is DFQATT and CDR2 is SNEGSKA in the germline V gene (reference sequence). Germline trimming cut 2 bases from V and 4 bases from J; bases unmatched to any gene: 7. The CDR3 loop spans 15 amino acids. CDR3 loop: CSARPRTGKYNEQFF. The CDR3, as DNA: TGCAGTGCTAGACCTAGGACAGGGAAATACAATGAGCAGTTCTTC.

The V call is TRBV9, the J call TRBJ2-5, with D perhaps TRBD2 (6 bases). V was trimmed by 0 bases and J by 2 bases, leaving 14 bases between them. The CDR3 has 16 amino acids. The germline gives CDR1 SGDLS, CDR2 YYNGEE. The CDR3 here is CASSVAWDWGQETQYF. The CDR3 nucleotides are TGTGCCAGCAGCGTAGCTTGGGACTGGGGGCAAGAGACCCAGTACTTC.

The chain links TRBV24-1 to TRBJ2-2, with D possibly TRBD1 on 6 matching bases. Trimming cost V 8 bases and J 6 bases, with 18 bases left between them. This CDR3 contains 15 residues. Germline V CDR1 and CDR2: KGHDR, SFDVKD. The CDR3 loop reads CATILQGIAAGELFF. The DNA for the CDR3 is TGTGCCACCATCCTACAGGGAATTGCGGCCGGGGAGCTGTTTTTT.

This rearrangement joins TRBV6-1 to TRBJ2-7; D possibly matches TRBD1 or TRBD2 (5 bases each). The CDR3 covers 15 residues. V lost 6 bases, J lost 2 bases, and 17 bases lay in between. Looked up from germline, CDR1 is MNHNS and CDR2 is SASEGT. DNA of the CDR3: TGTGCCAGCAGCCGATCCGGGACGCTGGCCTACGAGCAGTACTTC. This codes for CASSRSGTLAYEQYF.

This clonotype was detected only a few times. This chain uses TRBV7-2 with TRBJ1-5; the D is unclear. With 3 bases removed from V and 1 base from J, the gap between germline ends came to 10 bases. This CDR3 has 15 amino acids. From germline, CDR1 is SGHTA and CDR2 FQGNSA. The CDR3 loop is CASSFEPKSNQPQHF. In nucleotides, the CDR3 is TGTGCCAGCAGCTTCGAACCAAAGAGCAATCAGCCCCAGCATTTT.